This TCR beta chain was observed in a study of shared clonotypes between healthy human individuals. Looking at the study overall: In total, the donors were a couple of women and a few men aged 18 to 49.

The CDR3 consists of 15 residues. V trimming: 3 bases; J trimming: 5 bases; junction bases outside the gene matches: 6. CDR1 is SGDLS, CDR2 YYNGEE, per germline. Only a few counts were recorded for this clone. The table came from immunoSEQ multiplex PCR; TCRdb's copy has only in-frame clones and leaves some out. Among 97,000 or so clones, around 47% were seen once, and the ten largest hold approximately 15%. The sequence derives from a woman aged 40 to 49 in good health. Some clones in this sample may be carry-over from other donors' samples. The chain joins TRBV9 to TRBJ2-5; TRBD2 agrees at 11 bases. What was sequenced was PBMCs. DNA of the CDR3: TGTGCCAGCAGCGGTTTAGCGGGAGGGCTTGAGACCCAGTACTTC. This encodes CASSGLAGGLETQYF.